A single sample is the source of the 13 T cell receptor beta chains below, sequenced in a study of shared clonotypes between healthy human individuals. The protocol was immunoSEQ multiplex PCR, while the TCRdb copy is restricted to in-frame clones and leaves out a portion. The sample lists some 1,900,000 clones, roughly 95% seen once, with roughly 1% in the top ten. Naive CD8 cells lacked CD45RO, underwent positive selection for CCR7 and left out terminally differentiated effector memory CD45RA+ cells. Material: naive CD8+ T cells sorted from blood. Receptors originate from a young man in good health.

The genes are TRBV7-9 and TRBJ2-7, with D tentatively TRBD2 (6 bases). Germline-derived CDR1 and CDR2 are SEHNR and FQNEAQ (reference sequence). This CDR3 region has 15 residues. The V gene lost 2 bases and the J gene lost 7 bases, with 18 bases spanning the gap. CDR3 residues: CASSLTAGPPEEQYF. The CDR3 DNA sequence: TGTGCCAGCAGCTTAACGGCGGGGCCTCCGGAAGAGCAGTACTTC.

The gene calls are TRBV5-3 and TRBJ2-1, with 9 bases lining up with TRBD2. TRBV5-3 is annotated as an ORF whose role is uncertain. The CDR3 has 15 amino acids. J gave up 0 bases and V 3 bases, and 1 base lay outside the gene matches. The CDR3 loop is CARSCSGSSYNEQFF. In DNA, the CDR3 is TGTGCCAGAAGCTGTAGCGGGAGCTCCTACAATGAGCAGTTCTTC.

The genes are TRBV7-3 and TRBJ2-1, with 7 positions matching TRBD2. Trimming took 0 bases from V and 5 from J; bases not matched to a gene: 7. The CDR3 extends over 16 amino acids. From germline, CDR1 is SGHTA and CDR2 FQGTGA. The CDR3 loop reads CASSLTREGKDNEQFF. DNA of the CDR3: TGTGCCAGCAGCTTAACGAGGGAGGGAAAGGACAATGAGCAGTTCTTC.

The rearrangement uses TRBV14 and TRBJ2-3; 7 positions match TRBD1. Losses at the gene ends were 2 bases for V and 4 bases for J; bases not matched to a gene: 3. The CDR3 is 14 residues long. Per the germline V gene, CDR1 is SGHDN and CDR2 is FVKESK. The CDR3 bases are TGTGCCAGCAGCCAACTAAGGGGGCCAGATACGCAGTATTTT. The encoded protein is CASSQLRGPDTQYF.

This chain links TRBV6-5 with TRBJ2-7; TRBD2 agrees at 7 bases. The CDR3 consists of 13 residues. Unmatched junction bases numbered 7, after V lost 5 bases and J lost 6 bases. Germline assignment: CDR1 MNHEY and CDR2 SVGAGI. This chain's CDR3 is CASSPSGNGEQYF. The CDR3 region has the DNA TGTGCCAGCAGTCCGAGCGGGAACGGCGAGCAGTACTTC.

The chain is built from TRBV19 and TRBJ2-7; D might be TRBD1 (6 bases). The CDR3 contains 14 residues. V lost 1 base and J 3 bases, leaving 10 bases between the germline ends. CDR1 is LNHDA, CDR2 SQIVND, per germline (reference sequence). CDR3 in amino acids: CASSIAQDSYEQYF. The CDR3, as DNA: TGTGCCAGTAGTATAGCACAGGACAGCTACGAGCAGTACTTC.

V and J are TRBV6-1 and TRBJ1-5, with D unresolved. V shed 1 base and J shed 9 bases, with 16 bases lying between them. Germline V gene data show CDR1 as MNHNS and CDR2 as SASEGT. The CDR3 runs to 15 residues. This CDR3 is CASSEEEALGLPQHF. The CDR3 region has the DNA TGTGCCAGCAGTGAAGAGGAGGCCCTCGGCTTGCCCCAGCATTTT.

The count of this clone is one. The chain joins TRBV6-5 to TRBJ1-2; a possible D gene is TRBD1 (6 bases). Between the trimmed V and J ends, which lost 2 bases and 5 bases, there was a span of 12 bases. Germline CDR1 MNHEY, CDR2 SVGAGI. The length of the CDR3 is 14 residues. The CDR3 is CASSYGEGEYGYTF. DNA for the CDR3: TGTGCCAGCAGTTACGGGGAGGGGGAGTATGGCTACACCTTC.

The chain has TRBV6-5 and TRBJ1-1, with a possible D match to TRBD1 (6 bases). The CDR3 has 15 residues. The V gene lost 0 bases and the J gene lost 5 bases, with 13 bases spanning the gap. CDR1 and CDR2 (germline): MNHEY, SVGAGI. CDR3 amino acids: CASSYSRGAGTEAFF. The CDR3 nucleotides are TGTGCCAGCAGTTACTCTCGGGGGGCTGGGACTGAAGCTTTCTTT.

The rearrangement joins TRBV13 to TRBJ1-6, with 7 bases matching TRBD1. The CDR3 length is 15 residues. The V segment lost 2 bases and the J segment 7 bases; nucleotides outside the gene matches: 5. Germline CDR1 is PRHDT and CDR2 is FYEKMQ (reference sequence). CDR3 loop: CASSLSGTENSPLHF. In DNA form, the CDR3 reads TGTGCCAGCAGCTTATCCGGGACAGAGAATTCACCCCTCCACTTT. Based on the CDR3 plus reference TRBV13 and TRBJ1-6, the full variable domain is AAGVIQSPRHLIKEKRETATLKCYPIPRHDTVYWYQQGPGQDPQFLISFYEKMQSDKGSIPDRFSAQQFSDYHSELNMSSLELGDSALYFCASSLSGTENSPLHFGNGTRLTVT.

This chain links TRBV7-9 with TRBJ2-3, with 10 positions matching TRBD2. From germline, CDR1 is SEHNR and CDR2 FQNEAQ (reference sequence). The CDR3 is 18 amino acids. V was clipped by 1 base and J by 0 bases; unmatched bases: 7. The CDR3 DNA reads TGTGCCAGCAGCTTAGTCGTCCTAGCGGGAGAGAGCACAGATACGCAGTATTTT. Translated, it gives CASSLVVLAGESTDTQYF.

This chain links TRBV27 with TRBJ1-4; no definite D call. The CDR3 consists of 11 residues. V was cut by 5 bases and J by 5 bases, with 3 bases left in between. Germline lookup yields CDR1 MNHEY and CDR2 SMNVEV (reference sequence). For the CDR3, the DNA is TGTGCCAGCAGTAACAATGAAAAACTGTTTTTT. This gives the protein CASSNNEKLFF.

About this clone itself: Additional DNA sequences in this sample encode the identical CDR3. This chain links TRBV5-6 with TRBJ1-1; D is unresolved. CDR3 length: 13 residues. Trimming removed 0 bases from V and 1 base from J, with 4 bases in between. Germline V gene lookup returns CDR1 SGHDT and CDR2 YYEEEE. CDR3 loop: CASSLGGNTEAFF. Here the CDR3 DNA reads TGTGCCAGCAGCTTGGGAGGGAACACTGAAGCTTTCTTT.